One sample yielded the 14 T cell receptor beta chains listed below, sequenced in a study of T cells in Graves' hyperthyroidism and ophthalmopathy. TCR beta CDR3 region amplification was performed from RNA transcripts. The TCR CDR3 first-round RT-PCR relied on the HTBI primer set. TCRdb re-called the multiplex PCR reads with MiXCR, one entry per CDR3 protein. Of over 200,000 distinct CDR3 sequences in the sample, roughly 18% were seen once. Material for sequencing was blood. These receptors were taken from a man aged 40-49 years with Graves' hyperthyroidism.

This clonotype was counted ten times or more. The chain carries TRBV6-1 and TRBJ1-5; a weak D match, TRBD1 (5 bases). The CDR3 covers 14 residues. Trimming pared 2 bases from V and 7 bases from J, leaving 12 bases between. The germline V gene encodes CDR1 MNHNS and CDR2 SASEGT. CDR3 nucleotides: TGTGCCAGCAGTGAACAGGGTGGCAGGCAGCCCCAGCATTTT. The encoded protein is CASSEQGGRQPQHF.

This clonotype was seen ten or more times. The rearrangement uses TRBV28 and TRBJ2-1; no firm D call. V was trimmed by 5 bases and J by 10 bases, leaving 15 bases between them. The CDR3 is 13 residues long. Germline lookup yields CDR1 MDHEN and CDR2 SYDVKM. The CDR3 protein is CASSINRVGEQFF. CDR3 bases: TGTGCCAGCAGTATAAACCGGGTGGGGGAGCAGTTCTTC. The whole variable domain, filled in from reference TRBV28 and TRBJ2-1, reads DVKVTQSSRYLVKRTGEKVFLECVQDMDHENMFWYRQDPGLGLRLIYFSYDVKMKEKGDIPEGYSVSREKKERFSLILESASTNQTSMYLCASSINRVGEQFFGPGTRLTVL.

This clonotype has a count of ten or more. The V gene is TRBV12-3 or TRBV12-4, the J gene TRBJ2-5, with a possible D match to TRBD1 (6 bases). Trimming stripped 1 base from V and 2 bases from J, with 32 bases between. This CDR3 is 22 amino acids long. The CDR3 protein is CASSLGGLIRPSGRGWQETQYF. In DNA, the CDR3 is TGTGCCAGCAGTTTAGGGGGGTTGATTCGGCCCTCCGGAAGGGGGTGGCAAGAGACCCAGTACTTC.

There are many counts of this clonotype. DNA of the CDR3: TGTGCCACCCCCTCAGGGACGAACACCGGGGAGCTGTTTTTT. It codes for CATPSGTNTGELFF. The chain has TRBV6-1 and TRBJ2-2, with TRBD1 as a possible D gene (5 bases). The CDR3 contains 14 residues. CDR1 is MNHNS, CDR2 SASEGT, per germline. Between the trimmed V and J ends, which lost 10 bases and 0 bases, there was a span of 12 bases.

This clonotype showed up many times. The chain carries TRBV30 and TRBJ2-7; D not certain. V was trimmed by 2 bases and J by 0 bases, leaving 8 bases between them. This CDR3 comprises 13 residues. Per germline, CDR1 GTSNPN and CDR2 SVGIG (reference sequence). The CDR3 coding sequence is TGTGCCTGGAGTCACGGCGGCTCCTACGAGCAGTACTTC. Amino acid sequence: CAWSHGGSYEQYF.

This clonotype has a count of ten or more. The chain couples TRBV20-1 to TRBJ2-7; D is unresolved. Germline V gene sequence: CDR1 DFQATT, CDR2 SNEGSKA (reference sequence). The V end was cut by 3 bases, the J end by 7 bases, with 13 bases between. This CDR3 comprises 12 residues. The CDR3: CSASFGRWEQYF. Written as DNA, the CDR3 is TGCAGTGCTAGCTTTGGGCGTTGGGAGCAGTACTTC.

In its sample, this clonotype was seen many times. The chain couples TRBV5-1 to TRBJ2-5; a weak D match, TRBD1 (6 bases). The CDR3 totals 15 residues. V lost 0 bases to trimming and J lost 3 bases, with 12 bases between them. Per the germline V gene, CDR1 is SGHRS and CDR2 is YFSETQ. The CDR3 region is CASSLEGDPEETQYF. CDR3 nucleotides: TGCGCCAGCAGCTTGGAGGGGGACCCCGAAGAGACCCAGTACTTC.

This clonotype was observed a few times. The chain links TRBV27 to TRBJ1-6, with D perhaps matching TRBD1 (5 bases). V lost 4 bases and J lost 5, with 24 bases in between. Germline V CDR1 and CDR2: MNHEY, SMNVEV (reference sequence). This CDR3 is built from 19 residues. The CDR3 nucleotides are TGTGCCAGCAGTTCCCCTCTAGGTAGGGGAGGATTGAATAATTCACCCCTCCACTTT. The encoded protein is CASSSPLGRGGLNNSPLHF.

The chain is built from TRBV9 and TRBJ2-1, with a possible D match to TRBD2 (5 bases). Germline V gives CDR1 SGDLS, CDR2 YYNGEE. This CDR3 region has 17 residues. V shed 3 bases and J shed 0 bases, with 16 bases lying between them. This CDR3 is CASSGRKTGISYNEQFF. The CDR3 coding sequence is TGTGCCAGCAGCGGACGCAAAACGGGGATCTCCTACAATGAGCAGTTCTTC.

This clonotype has ten or more counts. The chain employs TRBV28 and TRBJ1-1, with TRBD1 matching over 9 bases. The CDR3 contains 20 residues. Germline CDR1 is MDHEN and CDR2 is SYDVKM. J was trimmed by 0 bases and V by 3 bases; bases with no gene match: 17. This chain's CDR3 is CASSFDLMGQGGGLNTEAFF. CDR3 nucleotides: TGTGCCAGCAGTTTTGACTTAATGGGACAGGGAGGAGGGCTGAACACTGAAGCTTTCTTT. Drawing the rest from reference TRBV28 and TRBJ1-1, the complete variable domain is DVKVTQSSRYLVKRTGEKVFLECVQDMDHENMFWYRQDPGLGLRLIYFSYDVKMKEKGDIPEGYSVSREKKERFSLILESASTNQTSMYLCASSFDLMGQGGGLNTEAFFGQGTRLTVV.

This clonotype was counted a few times. CDR3 DNA: TGCAGTGCTAGTCTGTCATGGGGGGTAAGGTCGAATGAGCAGTTCTTC. Translated, it gives CSASLSWGVRSNEQFF. The V gene is TRBV20-1, the J gene TRBJ2-1, with TRBD2 as a possible D gene (6 bases). The CDR3 consists of 16 residues. Germline V gene data show CDR1 as DFQATT and CDR2 as SNEGSKA (reference sequence). The V end lost 3 bases, the J end lost 7 bases, and 22 bases lay between the germline ends.

The V and J genes are TRBV7-6 and TRBJ1-3; tentative D call: TRBD1 (5 bases). Deletions cut 5 bases from V and 2 bases from J, with 22 bases between. Germline CDR1 SGHVS, CDR2 FNYEAQ. The CDR3 length is 18 residues. The CDR3: CASSIRTGLFSAGNTIYF. CDR3 bases: TGTGCCAGCAGCATCCGAACAGGACTTTTTTCAGCTGGAAACACCATATATTTT.

This clonotype was seen ten or more times. The rearrangement links TRBV6-1 to TRBJ1-1; TRBD1 might be the D (5 bases). From germline, CDR1 is MNHNS and CDR2 SASEGT. Trimming removed 5 bases at V and 2 bases at J, with 9 bases between. CDR3 size: 13 residues. CDR3 residues: CASSLTANTEAFF. In DNA, the CDR3 is TGTGCCAGCAGTCTGACAGCAAACACTGAAGCTTTCTTT.

This clonotype was observed many times. The genes are TRBV5-1 and TRBJ2-2; 7 nucleotides align to TRBD1. The CDR3 is 15 amino acids. CDR1 SGHRS and CDR2 YFSETQ come from the germline V gene. V shed 2 bases, J shed 6 bases, and the junction held 7 bases outside the gene matches. CDR3 sequence: CASSFYAGGAGELFF. The CDR3 DNA reads TGCGCCAGCAGCTTCTATGCAGGGGGAGCCGGGGAGCTGTTTTTT.